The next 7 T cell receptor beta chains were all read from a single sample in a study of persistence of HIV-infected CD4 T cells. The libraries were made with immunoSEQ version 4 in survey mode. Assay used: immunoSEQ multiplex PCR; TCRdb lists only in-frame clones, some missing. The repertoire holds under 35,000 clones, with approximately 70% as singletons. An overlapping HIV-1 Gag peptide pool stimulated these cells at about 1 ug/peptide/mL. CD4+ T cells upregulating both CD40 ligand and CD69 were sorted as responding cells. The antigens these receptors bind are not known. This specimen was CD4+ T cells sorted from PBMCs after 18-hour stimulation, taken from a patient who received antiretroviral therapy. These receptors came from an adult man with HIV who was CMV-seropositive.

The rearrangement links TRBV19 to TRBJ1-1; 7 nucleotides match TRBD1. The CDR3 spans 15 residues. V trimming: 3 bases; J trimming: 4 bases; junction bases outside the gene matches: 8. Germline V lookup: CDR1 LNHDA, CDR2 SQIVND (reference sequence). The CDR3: CASSIGQAGGTEAFF. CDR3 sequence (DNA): TGTGCCAGTAGTATCGGACAGGCCGGGGGCACTGAAGCTTTCTTT.

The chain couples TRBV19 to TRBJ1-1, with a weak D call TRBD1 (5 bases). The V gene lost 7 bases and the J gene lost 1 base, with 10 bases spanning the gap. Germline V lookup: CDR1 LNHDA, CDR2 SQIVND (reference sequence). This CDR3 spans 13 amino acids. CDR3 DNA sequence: TGTGCCAGTAAAGTGACAGCGAACACTGAAGCTTTCTTT. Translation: CASKVTANTEAFF.

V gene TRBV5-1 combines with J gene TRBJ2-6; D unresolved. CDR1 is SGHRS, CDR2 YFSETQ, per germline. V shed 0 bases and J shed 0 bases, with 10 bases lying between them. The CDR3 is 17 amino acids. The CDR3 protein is CASSLDPGPSGANVLTF. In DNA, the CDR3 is TGCGCCAGCAGCTTGGATCCAGGCCCCTCTGGGGCCAACGTCCTGACTTTC.

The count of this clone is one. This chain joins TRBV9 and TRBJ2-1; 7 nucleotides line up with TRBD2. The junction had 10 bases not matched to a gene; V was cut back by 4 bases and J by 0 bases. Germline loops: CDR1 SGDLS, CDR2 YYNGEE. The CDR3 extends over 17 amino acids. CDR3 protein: CASSPRREWGSYNEQFF. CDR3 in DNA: TGTGCCAGCAGCCCTCGGCGGGAGTGGGGCTCCTACAATGAGCAGTTCTTC.

CDR3 sequence (DNA): TGTGCCAGCAGTTTCTCGGGGGCCGGCTACACCTTC. Protein product: CASSFSGAGYTF. This chain links TRBV12-3 or TRBV12-4 with TRBJ1-2; D might be TRBD1 (6 bases). The V and J ends lost 3 bases and 8 bases respectively, with 10 bases between them. This CDR3 contains 12 residues.

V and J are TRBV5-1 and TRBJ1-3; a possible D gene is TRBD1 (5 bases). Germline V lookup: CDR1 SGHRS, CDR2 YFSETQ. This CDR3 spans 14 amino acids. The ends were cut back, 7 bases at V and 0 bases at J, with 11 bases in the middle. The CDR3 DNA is TGCGCCAGCGGCGAGACAGCCTCTGGAAACACCATATATTTT. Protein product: CASGETASGNTIYF.

The CDR3 protein is CASSEAWSGLAGDLVGQFF. DNA for the CDR3: TGTGCCAGCAGTGAAGCGTGGAGTGGGCTAGCGGGGGACCTGGTAGGGCAGTTCTTC. V usage is TRBV6-1 and J usage is TRBJ2-1; 10 nucleotides match TRBD2. Germline values: CDR1 MNHNS, CDR2 SASEGT. This CDR3 has 19 residues. With V trimmed by 0 bases and J by 12 bases, 20 bases remained unmatched.